This note documents a single T cell receptor (beta chain) sequence. The antigen is not known. CD4+CD127+ cells were sorted as the conventional CD4 T cells. Some clones are missing from TCRdb's copy, which holds only in-frame ones; the method was immunoSEQ multiplex PCR. In the table there are fewer than 30,000 clones, around 95% of which are singletons. Looked up from germline, CDR1 is SGHRS and CDR2 is YFSETQ. The CDR3 loop spans 17 amino acids. V dropped 6 bases and J dropped 6 bases, with 27 bases sitting between them. The data were taken from a study of B cell selection in AIRE deficiency. The study's findings and limits: Patient Tconv and Treg cells showed healthy-like TCRBV usage, CDR3 length, diversity. About a third of healthy-shared Treg sequences were found among patient Tconv cells.

The source material was CD4+CD127+ conventional T cells sorted from PBMCs. This sequence joins TRBV5-1 and TRBJ1-2; possible D gene TRBD1, 6 bases. The TCR originated in a human donor in good health. DNA of the CDR3: TGCGCCAGCACCACATTACCCGCCAGGGGCCCGTCTAATGGCTACACCTTC. It is translated as CASTTLPARGPSNGYTF.